This TCR beta chain was documented in a study of blood T cell repertoires in COVID-19. The method was immunoSEQ multiplex PCR; TCRdb's version includes in-frame clones alone and lacks a portion of them. Of some 130,000 clones listed, over 80% are singletons. V lost 2 bases to trimming and J lost 5 bases; unmatched junction nucleotides: 12. Germline V lookup: CDR1 MNHEY, CDR2 SVGEGT. The CDR3 is made up of 17 amino acids. The chain links TRBV6-2 or TRBV6-3 to TRBJ1-1, with TRBD1 matching over 9 bases. The specimen was peripheral blood. This TCR was sampled from a man aged 40-49 years with active or convalescent COVID-19. The CDR3 coding sequence is TGTGCCAGCAGTTACCTCTCTTGGACAGGGGTGACGACTGAAGCTTTCTTT. It encodes CASSYLSWTGVTTEAFF.